This is a list of T cell receptor beta chains from one sample in a study of blood T cell repertoires in COVID-19. The data were produced by immunoSEQ multiplex PCR, yet TCRdb's version contains in-frame clones alone and is incomplete. The sample carries 150,000 to 200,000 clones, around 82% recorded once. The sample comprised peripheral blood. The receptors originated from a woman aged 40-49 years with COVID-19, enrolled during active disease. Both conserved end residues are part of each CDR3. A D gene is named only where the DNA matches it firmly. Clone size, where shown, is once, few, many, or a class for clones that have expanded.

>.|TRBD1|TRBJ1-5|TRBV6-2/TRBV6-3
CASSYGQGRKPQHF
TGTGCCAGCAGTTATGGACAGGGGAGGAAGCCCCAGCATTTT
>few|TRBD1|TRBJ2-1|TRBV5-1
CASSLAGQGFDEQFF
TGCGCCAGCAGCTTGGCGGGACAGGGGTTCGATGAGCAGTTCTTC
>.|.|TRBJ2-7|TRBV7-6
CASSPGTVSYEQYF
TGTGCCAGCAGCCCTGGGACTGTATCCTACGAGCAGTACTTC
>.|TRBD2|TRBJ2-1|TRBV12-5
CASGLGLAEHYNEQFF
TGTGCTAGTGGTTTAGGGCTAGCGGAGCACTACAATGAGCAGTTCTTC
>once|TRBD1|TRBJ1-2|TRBV18
CASSRDRAYGYTF
TGTGCCAGCTCCCGAGACAGGGCCTATGGCTACACCTTC
>.|.|TRBJ1-1|TRBV19
CASSIGGAEAFF
TGTGCCAGTAGTATAGGGGGGGCTGAAGCTTTCTTT
>.|TRBD1|TRBJ2-6|TRBV25-1
CASKGTGGLGANVLTF
TGTGCCAGCAAGGGGACAGGGGGTTTAGGGGCCAACGTCCTGACTTTC
>once|.|TRBJ2-5|TRBV5-4
CASSPSLSGQETQYF
TGTGCCAGCAGCCCGTCGCTTAGCGGCCAAGAGACCCAGTACTTC
>few|TRBD2|TRBJ2-1|TRBV27
CASQTSGWNNEQFF
TGTGCCAGCCAGACTAGCGGGTGGAACAATGAGCAGTTCTTC
>.|.|TRBJ2-2|TRBV7-7
CASSLAYGGRKSGELFF
TGTGCTAGCAGCTTAGCGTACGGTGGGAGGAAGTCCGGGGAGCTGTTTTTT
>.|TRBD2|TRBJ2-3|TRBV2
CASSELGLRTDTQYF
TGTGCCAGCAGTGAGTTGGGACTACGCACAGATACGCAGTATTTT
>.|TRBD2|TRBJ2-1|TRBV7-6
CASSLYSGRANEQFF
TGTGCCAGCAGCTTATACAGCGGGAGGGCTAATGAGCAGTTCTTC
>.|TRBD1|TRBJ2-7|TRBV2
CASSVPGQGEQYF
TGTGCCAGCAGCGTCCCGGGACAGGGGGAGCAGTACTTC
>.|.|TRBJ1-2|TRBV10-2
CASSPAGVDGYTF
TGCGCCAGCAGTCCGGCAGGGGTGGATGGCTACACCTTC
>.|.|TRBJ1-2|TRBV6-5
CASSQTFGYYGYTF
TGTGCCAGCAGTCAGACTTTTGGATACTATGGCTACACCTTC
>.|.|TRBJ1-1|TRBV30
CAWRSNSMNTEAFF
TGTGCCTGGAGGAGCAACAGTATGAACACTGAAGCTTTCTTT
>.|.|TRBJ2-6|TRBV6-6
CASRRPGTSGANVLTF
TGTGCCAGCAGGCGACCGGGAACCTCTGGGGCCAACGTCCTGACTTTC
>.|TRBD1|TRBJ2-1|TRBV19
CASSIATGAFQNEQFF
TGTGCCAGTAGTATAGCGACAGGGGCGTTTCAAAATGAGCAGTTCTTC
>once|.|TRBJ2-5|TRBV30
CARSGHRGQETQYF
TGTGCCCGGTCCGGCCATAGGGGCCAAGAGACCCAGTACTTC
>.|.|TRBJ2-5|TRBV20-1
CSAYKGSQYF
TGCAGTGCCTACAAGGGGTCCCAGTACTTC
>.|.|TRBJ1-6|TRBV3-1/TRBV3-2
CASSRRYEGRSPLHF
TGTGCCAGCAGCCGCCGGTATGAGGGCAGGTCACCCCTCCACTTT
>.|TRBD1|TRBJ1-2|TRBV28
CASGTGTAIYGYTF
TGTGCCAGCGGGACCGGGACAGCAATCTATGGCTACACCTTC
>.|TRBD2|TRBJ2-2|TRBV19
CATGYSGRTYGELFF
TGTGCCACGGGTTATAGCGGGAGAACTTACGGGGAGCTGTTTTTT
>.|.|TRBJ1-1|TRBV19
CASSIGVSEAFF
TGTGCCAGTAGTATTGGTGTTAGTGAAGCTTTCTTT
>.|.|TRBJ2-5|TRBV27
CASRGETQYF
TGTGCCAGCAGGGGCGAGACCCAGTACTTC
>.|.|TRBJ2-1|TRBV11-2
CASSLRRDFYNEQFF
TGTGCCAGCAGCTTACGCCGGGACTTCTACAATGAGCAGTTCTTC
>.|.|TRBJ1-1|TRBV6-5
CASSYTTSLQGQAFF
TGTGCCAGCAGTTACACAACGAGCTTACAGGGCCAAGCTTTCTTT
>.|TRBD1|TRBJ2-1|TRBV18
CASSPQGWDRLYNEQFF
TGTGCCAGCTCACCTCAGGGATGGGACAGGCTATACAATGAGCAGTTCTTC
>.|.|TRBJ2-7|TRBV7-8
CASGVEGVGEQYF
TGTGCCAGCGGTGTTGAGGGGGTCGGTGAGCAGTACTTC
>.|.|TRBJ1-3|TRBV30
CAWSWENSGNTIYF
TGTGCCTGGAGTTGGGAGAACTCTGGAAACACCATATATTTT
>.|TRBD2|TRBJ2-1|TRBV7-2
CASSHPGLAGNEQFF
TGTGCCAGCAGCCACCCGGGACTAGCCGGGAATGAGCAGTTCTTC
>.|.|TRBJ1-2|TRBV6-5
CASSTADRRVYGYTF
TGTGCCAGCAGTACCGCGGACAGACGGGTCTATGGCTACACCTTC
>.|TRBD2|TRBJ2-3|TRBV19
CASQAGGFTDTQYF
TGTGCCAGTCAAGCGGGAGGGTTCACAGATACGCAGTATTTT
>few|TRBD2|TRBJ2-3|TRBV6-4
CASSASGSGTDTQYF
TGTGCCAGCAGTGCTAGCGGGTCCGGCACAGATACGCAGTATTTT
>.|TRBD1|TRBJ1-1|TRBV9
CASSVVTGADTEAFF
TGTGCCAGCAGCGTAGTTACAGGGGCGGACACTGAAGCTTTCTTT
>.|.|TRBJ1-1|TRBV27
CASSSGRGWTEAFF
TGTGCCAGCAGTTCGGGGAGGGGTTGGACTGAAGCTTTCTTT
>few|TRBD1|TRBJ2-1|TRBV7-3
CASSLIQGVHEQFF
TGTGCCAGCAGCTTAATTCAGGGGGTACATGAGCAGTTCTTC
>.|.|TRBJ1-3|TRBV19
CASPGPGNTIYF
TGTGCCAGTCCAGGGCCTGGAAACACCATATATTTT
>.|.|TRBJ1-3|TRBV9
CASSEIDSPGNTIYF
TGTGCCAGCAGCGAGATCGACTCTCCTGGAAACACCATATATTTT
>.|.|TRBJ1-2|TRBV5-4
CASSWSHPGEGRDYGYTF
TGTGCCAGCAGCTGGTCTCACCCCGGGGAAGGGCGGGACTATGGCTACACCTTC
>.|.|TRBJ1-6|TRBV28
CASSFLRGRDSPLHF
TGTGCCAGCAGTTTCCTAAGAGGGAGGGATTCACCCCTCCACTTT
>.|.|TRBJ1-1|TRBV7-8
CASSLVRTEDAEAFF
TGTGCCAGCAGCTTAGTCCGGACAGAAGACGCTGAAGCTTTCTTT
>.|TRBD1|TRBJ1-4|TRBV9
CASSASGTVNEKLFF
TGTGCCAGCAGCGCATCCGGGACAGTTAATGAAAAACTGTTTTTT
>.|.|TRBJ1-1|TRBV6-5
CASSYSWRAGNTEAFF
TGTGCCAGCAGTTACTCGTGGAGGGCCGGGAACACTGAAGCTTTCTTT
>.|TRBD1|TRBJ2-6|TRBV4-1
CASSRGTANSGANVLTF
TGCGCCAGCAGCCGAGGGACAGCCAACTCTGGGGCCAACGTCCTGACTTTC
>.|TRBD1|TRBJ1-1|TRBV5-1
CASSLTGVNTEAFF
TGCGCCAGCAGCTTGACAGGGGTGAACACTGAAGCTTTCTTT
>few|TRBD1|TRBJ2-1|TRBV7-3
CASSKDRVGNEQFF
TGTGCCAGCAGCAAGGACAGGGTCGGCAATGAGCAGTTCTTC
>few|TRBD2|TRBJ2-5|TRBV29-1
CSVSLAVQETQYF
TGCAGCGTTTCCCTAGCGGTACAAGAGACCCAGTACTTC
>.|.|TRBJ2-1|TRBV5-1
CASSSASASSNEQFF
TGCGCCAGCAGCTCAGCTAGCGCAAGTAGCAATGAGCAGTTCTTC
>.|TRBD2|TRBJ2-6|TRBV19
CASTGGSGPRSGANVLTF
TGTGCCAGTACGGGGGGTAGCGGACCACGCTCTGGGGCCAACGTCCTGACTTTC
>.|.|TRBJ1-1|TRBV5-4
CASSDKKNTEAFF
TGTGCCAGCAGTGACAAGAAGAACACTGAAGCTTTCTTT
>.|.|TRBJ1-1|TRBV19
CASRDAGVNTEAFF
TGTGCCAGTAGGGATGCGGGGGTGAACACTGAAGCTTTCTTT
>.|.|TRBJ2-7|TRBV2
CASSLSYEQYF
TGTGCCAGCAGTCTTTCCTACGAGCAGTACTTC
>.|TRBD1|TRBJ2-5|TRBV11-3
CASSPGQGASMETQYF
TGTGCCAGCAGCCCCGGACAGGGGGCGTCCATGGAGACCCAGTACTTC
>once|TRBD1|TRBJ2-4|TRBV27
CASSFSGGNIQYF
TGTGCCAGCAGTTTTTCAGGGGGCAACATTCAGTACTTC
>.|TRBD1|TRBJ1-5|TRBV10-2
CASSRTDRDQPQHF
TGCGCCAGCAGCCGAACCGACAGGGATCAGCCCCAGCATTTT
>.|TRBD1|TRBJ1-4|TRBV2
CASSGVTGDEKLFF
TGTGCCAGCAGTGGGGTAACAGGGGATGAAAAACTGTTTTTT
>few|.|TRBJ1-6|TRBV30
CAWTPGDIPLHF
TGTGCCTGGACCCCCGGGGATATCCCCCTCCACTTT